Each of the 12 T cell receptor beta chains below was sequenced from the same sample in a study of blood T cell repertoires in COVID-19. Method: immunoSEQ multiplex PCR; TCRdb's copy keeps in-frame clones and lacks some. The top ten hold more than 0.25% of the sample, which has just over 650,000 clones, 75% to 90% seen once. The sample comprised peripheral blood. These receptors were obtained from a woman aged 18-29 years with acute or convalescent COVID-19.

The rearrangement uses TRBV6-1 and TRBJ2-3; TRBD2 matches 13 bases. Germline values: CDR1 MNHNS, CDR2 SASEGT. V lost 4 bases, J lost 7 bases, and 8 bases stayed unmatched. The CDR3 covers 16 residues. The CDR3 DNA sequence: TGTGCCAGCAGTGTTGCCCGGACTAGCGGGAGCAATACGCAGTATTTT. It yields the protein CASSVARTSGSNTQYF.

The CDR3 protein is CASSLVTSGAQETQYF. For the CDR3, the DNA is TGTGCCAGCAGCTTAGTAACTAGCGGGGCCCAAGAGACCCAGTACTTC. The V call is TRBV11-2, the J call TRBJ2-5, with 10 positions matching TRBD2. There are 16 residues in the CDR3. Germline CDR1 and CDR2: SGHAT and FQNNGV. V lost 1 base, J lost 1 base, and 3 bases stayed unmatched.

The table lists this clone with a count of one. DNA for the CDR3: TGCGCCAGCAGCCCCCTCTTCGTCCGTTACAGTAAACAGGGCTCTGGAAACACCATATATTTT. It specifies CASSPLFVRYSKQGSGNTIYF. The rearrangement links TRBV4-1 to TRBJ1-3; possibly TRBD1 for D (6 bases). Germline V gene sequence: CDR1 MGHRA, CDR2 YSYEKL. Trimming removed 4 bases at V and 0 bases at J, with 28 bases between. The CDR3 extends over 21 amino acids.

The chain uses TRBV7-9 and TRBJ1-5; D not certain. The CDR3 extends over 14 amino acids. Germline V CDR1 and CDR2: SEHNR, FQNEAQ (reference sequence). V was trimmed by 1 base and J by 5 bases, leaving 9 bases between them. CDR3 sequence reads: CASSLVGPDQPQHF. The CDR3 DNA sequence: TGTGCCAGCAGCTTAGTTGGTCCAGATCAGCCCCAGCATTTT.

With regard to this clone: Within the sample, other DNA sequences also encode this same CDR3. The CDR3 sequence is CASSIRGDYGYTF. The CDR3 DNA follows: TGTGCCAGTAGTATTCGGGGGGACTATGGCTACACCTTC. V and J are TRBV19 and TRBJ1-2, with D possibly being TRBD1 (5 bases). The germline V gene has CDR1 LNHDA and CDR2 SQIVND (reference sequence). CDR3 size: 13 residues. Deletions cut 3 bases from V and 3 bases from J, with 8 bases between. The whole variable domain, filled in from reference TRBV19 and TRBJ1-2, reads DGGITQSPKYLFRKEGQNVTLSCEQNLNHDAMYWYRQDPGQGLRLIYYSQIVNDFQKGDIAEGYSVSREKKESFPLTVTSAQKNPTAFYLCASSIRGDYGYTFGSGTRLTVV.

V gene TRBV6-6 combines with J gene TRBJ2-1; TRBD2 might be the D (7 bases). Germline V gene data show CDR1 as MNHNY and CDR2 as SVGAGI (reference sequence). Trimming removed 5 bases from V and 10 bases from J, with 27 bases in between. The CDR3 consists of 17 residues. DNA of the CDR3: TGTGCCAGCAGTCGTACAGGAGCCGGGGGGCCAACAAGGGAGCAGTTCTTC. It is translated as CASSRTGAGGPTREQFF.

V usage is TRBV30 and J usage is TRBJ1-1; 7 bases agree with TRBD1. J gave up 10 bases and V 2 bases, and 16 bases lay outside the gene matches. This CDR3 is 15 amino acids long. Looked up from germline, CDR1 is GTSNPN and CDR2 is SVGIG (reference sequence). CDR3 protein: CAWSKTGEVRKGAFF. The DNA of the CDR3 is TGTGCCTGGAGTAAAACAGGGGAAGTTAGGAAGGGAGCTTTCTTT.

The chain has TRBV5-4 and TRBJ2-5, with 11 bases that match TRBD1. In germline, CDR1 is SGHNT, CDR2 YYREEE (reference sequence). The CDR3 covers 15 residues. V was clipped by 3 bases and J by 4 bases; unmatched bases: 5. CDR3: CASSSGTGGLETQYF. As DNA, the CDR3 is TGTGCCAGCAGCTCCGGGACAGGGGGTTTAGAGACCCAGTACTTC.

The chain has TRBV28 and TRBJ2-7; the match to TRBD2 covers 11 bases. The J segment lost 0 bases and the V segment lost 6 bases, leaving 4 bases of the junction unmatched. The CDR3 runs 15 residues. The V gene's germline CDR1 is MDHEN and CDR2 SYDVKM. The CDR3: CASSPGTSGSYEQYF. DNA of the CDR3: TGTGCCAGCAGCCCCGGGACTAGCGGCTCCTACGAGCAGTACTTC.

The chain uses TRBV29-1 and TRBJ2-7; 10 bases are a match to TRBD2. This CDR3 region has 13 residues. The trim removed 4 bases at V and 3 bases at J, leaving 3 bases unmatched. The germline V gene encodes CDR1 SQVTM and CDR2 ANQGSEA. CDR3 region: CSVVASGGYEQYF. The CDR3 nucleotides read TGCAGCGTTGTGGCTAGCGGGGGCTACGAGCAGTACTTC.

This chain connects TRBV6-6 to TRBJ2-1, with D possibly TRBD1 on 6 matching bases. Trimming pared 6 bases from V and 3 bases from J, leaving 12 bases between. Per the germline V gene, CDR1 is MNHNY and CDR2 is SVGAGI (reference sequence). This CDR3 spans 14 amino acids. CDR3 sequence (DNA): TGTGCCAGCAGCTTGTTACAGGGCTACAATGAGCAGTTCTTC. Amino acid sequence: CASSLLQGYNEQFF.

The chain recombines TRBV9 with TRBJ2-7, with a possible D match to TRBD2 (5 bases). This CDR3 contains 14 residues. Trimming removed 4 bases at V and 2 bases at J, with 13 bases between. Germline V gene data show CDR1 as SGDLS and CDR2 as YYNGEE. Here the CDR3 reads CASSFSGETYEQYF. CDR3 nucleotides: TGTGCCAGCAGCTTCTCCGGGGAAACCTACGAGCAGTACTTC.